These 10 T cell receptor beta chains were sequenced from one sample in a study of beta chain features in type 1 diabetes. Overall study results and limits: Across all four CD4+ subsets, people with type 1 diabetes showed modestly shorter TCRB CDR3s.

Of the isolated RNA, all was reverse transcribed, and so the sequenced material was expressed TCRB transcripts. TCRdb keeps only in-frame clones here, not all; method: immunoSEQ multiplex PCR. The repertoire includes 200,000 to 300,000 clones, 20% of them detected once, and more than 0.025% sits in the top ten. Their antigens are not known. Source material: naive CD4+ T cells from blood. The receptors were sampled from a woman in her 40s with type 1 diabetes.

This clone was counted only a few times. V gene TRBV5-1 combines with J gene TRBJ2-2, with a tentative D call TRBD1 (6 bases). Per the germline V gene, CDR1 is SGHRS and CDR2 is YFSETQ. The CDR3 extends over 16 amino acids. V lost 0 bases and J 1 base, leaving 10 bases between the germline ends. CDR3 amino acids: CASSLEEQGNTGELFF. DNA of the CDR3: TGCGCCAGCAGCTTGGAAGAACAGGGGAACACCGGGGAGCTGTTTTTT.

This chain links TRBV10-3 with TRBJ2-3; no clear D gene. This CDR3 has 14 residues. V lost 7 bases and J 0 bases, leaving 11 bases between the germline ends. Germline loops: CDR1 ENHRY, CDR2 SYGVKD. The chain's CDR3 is CAIKRDSSTDTQYF. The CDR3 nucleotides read TGTGCCATCAAAAGAGACTCGAGCACAGATACGCAGTATTTT.

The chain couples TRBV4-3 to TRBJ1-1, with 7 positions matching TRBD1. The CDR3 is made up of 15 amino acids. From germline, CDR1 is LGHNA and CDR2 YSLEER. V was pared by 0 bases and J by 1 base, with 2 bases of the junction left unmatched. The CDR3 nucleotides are TGCGCCAGCAGCCAAGAAAGACAGGGGAACACTGAAGCTTTCTTT. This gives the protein CASSQERQGNTEAFF.

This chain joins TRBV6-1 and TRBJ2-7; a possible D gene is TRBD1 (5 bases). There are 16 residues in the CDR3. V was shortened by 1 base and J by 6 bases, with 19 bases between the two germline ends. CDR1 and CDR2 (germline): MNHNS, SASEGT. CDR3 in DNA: TGTGCCAGCAGTGAAGAGGGAACAGGCCGAAGGGGCGAGCAGTACTTC. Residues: CASSEEGTGRRGEQYF.

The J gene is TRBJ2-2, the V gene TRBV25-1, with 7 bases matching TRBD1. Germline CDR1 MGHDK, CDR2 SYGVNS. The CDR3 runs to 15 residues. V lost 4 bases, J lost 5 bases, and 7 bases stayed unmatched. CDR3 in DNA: TGTGCCAGCAGTGGAAACAGGGGCGGGACCGGGGAGCTGTTTTTT. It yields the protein CASSGNRGGTGELFF.

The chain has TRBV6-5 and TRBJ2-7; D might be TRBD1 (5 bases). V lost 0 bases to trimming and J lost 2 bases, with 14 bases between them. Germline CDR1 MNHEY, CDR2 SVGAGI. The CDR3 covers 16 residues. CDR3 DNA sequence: TGTGCCAGCAGTTACTCGAGTGGGGCGGCGACCTACGAGCAGTACTTC. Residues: CASSYSSGAATYEQYF.

This CDR3 reads CASSRDGGNPYEQYF. The CDR3 nucleotides read TGCGCCAGCAGCCGAGATGGAGGGAACCCCTACGAGCAGTACTTC. The gene calls are TRBV5-1 and TRBJ2-7; the D gene is possibly TRBD2 (6 bases). CDR3 length equals 15 residues. The V and J ends lost 4 bases and 2 bases respectively, with 16 bases between them. Germline assignment: CDR1 SGHRS and CDR2 YFSETQ.

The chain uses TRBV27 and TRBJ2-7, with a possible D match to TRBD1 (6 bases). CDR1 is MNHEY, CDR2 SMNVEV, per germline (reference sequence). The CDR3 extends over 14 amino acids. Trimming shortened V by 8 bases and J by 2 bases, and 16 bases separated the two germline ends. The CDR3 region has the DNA TGTGCCAGCGGCGAGCGCCAGGGGACCTACGAGCAGTACTTC. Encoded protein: CASGERQGTYEQYF.

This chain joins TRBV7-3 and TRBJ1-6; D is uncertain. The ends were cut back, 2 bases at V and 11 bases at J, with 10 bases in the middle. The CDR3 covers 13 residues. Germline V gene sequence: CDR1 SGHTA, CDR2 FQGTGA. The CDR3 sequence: CASSLGPNPPLHF. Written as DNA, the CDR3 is TGTGCCAGCAGCTTAGGGCCAAACCCACCCCTCCACTTT.

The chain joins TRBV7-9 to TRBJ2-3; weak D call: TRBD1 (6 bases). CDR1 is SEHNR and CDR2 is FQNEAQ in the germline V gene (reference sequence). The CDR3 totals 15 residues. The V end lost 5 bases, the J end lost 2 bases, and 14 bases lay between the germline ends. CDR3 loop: CASSPSWGHTDTQYF. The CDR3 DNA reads TGTGCCAGCAGCCCGAGTTGGGGGCACACAGATACGCAGTATTTT.